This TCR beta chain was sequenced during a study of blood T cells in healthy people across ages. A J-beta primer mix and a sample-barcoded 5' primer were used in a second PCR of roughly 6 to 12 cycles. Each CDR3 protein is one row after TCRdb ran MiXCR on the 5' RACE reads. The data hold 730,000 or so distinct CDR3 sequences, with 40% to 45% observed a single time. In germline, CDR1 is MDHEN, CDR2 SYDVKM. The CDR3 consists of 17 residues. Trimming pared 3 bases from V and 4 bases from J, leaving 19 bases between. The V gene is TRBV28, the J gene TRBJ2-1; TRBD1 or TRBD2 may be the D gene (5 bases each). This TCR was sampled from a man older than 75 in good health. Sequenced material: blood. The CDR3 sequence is CASSLVSGTSTYNEQFF. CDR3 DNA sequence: TGTGCCAGCAGTTTGGTCTCCGGGACCTCCACTTACAATGAGCAGTTCTTC.